This section outlines one TCR beta chain sequence together with its context. The antigen it recognizes is unknown. Base qualities are not at hand, and no much larger clone is one base apart. A second Seattle source provided samples from volunteer blood donors who had recovered from COVID-19. The collaborating institutions used their own protocols to collect whole blood in K2EDTA tubes. Collaborator samples were shipped for TCRbeta analysis as frozen whole blood, isolated PBMCs, or DNA extracted from either sample type. These data belong to a study of blood T cell repertoires in COVID-19 (TCRdb year 2020). At the level of the whole study: Samples from collaborators originated in the United States, Italy and Spain and spanned both the acute and convalescent phases of COVID-19. The material from the prospective study consisted of cDNA or gDNA derived from T cells, B-cell-depleted T cells, or PBMCs. Subjects who had been exposed to COVID-19, were actively infected with it, or had recovered from it provided the deeply sampled blood TCRbeta repertoires that made up the dataset. The repertoires were released in a freely available public database intended as a resource for research on the immune response to SARS-CoV-2. The samples were drawn from two sources: the first 160 participants of the ongoing ImmuneRACE study, and over 1,000 subjects contributed by 6 global collaborators. Sample metadata almost always included a de-identified subject ID, COVID-19 status, age in years and sex. Where HLA class I and class II types were available, the types were taken from metadata supplied by the sample provider, not from assay-based typing. Study-wide findings and limitations: The amount of clinical and demographic metadata varied by source and participant and was provided uncurated.

For this chain, trimming is 5 bases at the V end and 3 bases at the J end, and the number of junction bases without a gene match is 9. The CDR3 numbers 15 residues from cysteine through phenylalanine. The retained sequence is limited to the CDR3, 45 bases, with the frame set at the first base. Taken from the germline V gene, the CDR1 and CDR2 loops are SNHLY and FYNNEI. TCRbeta CDR3 regions were amplified from genomic DNA using the immunoSEQ Assay, a bias-controlled multiplex PCR. The study's processing was this. Within the assay, amplification of reference gene primers was used to estimate how many nucleated cells each sample contained. To quantify the absolute abundance of each unique TCRbeta CDR3 rearrangement, sequence reads were collapsed and filtered. For each sample, productive Simpson clonality was calculated as the square root of Simpson's diversity index over productive rearrangements. TCRdb took over this immuneACCESS table, retaining in-frame rearrangements with V and J assigned. Such tables are incomplete; in checked studies, under half of the missing clones stem from an unresolved V gene, and the remainder is unexplained. V, J and clone size are those of that table, while D and trimming were read from the DNA. This sample is represented by hundreds of thousands of clones; 83% of them were singletons. The top ten clones comprise over 9% of the sample.

The receptor comes from a woman between 50 and 59 years old who had recovered from COVID-19. The material sequenced was peripheral blood. This sequence uses TRBV2 and TRBJ2-7, and TRBD2 matches 8 of the central bases. CDR3 protein: CASSTSGTSFYEQYF. The bases are TGTGCCAGCAGTACCTCCGGGACTAGTTTCTACGAGCAGTACTTC.